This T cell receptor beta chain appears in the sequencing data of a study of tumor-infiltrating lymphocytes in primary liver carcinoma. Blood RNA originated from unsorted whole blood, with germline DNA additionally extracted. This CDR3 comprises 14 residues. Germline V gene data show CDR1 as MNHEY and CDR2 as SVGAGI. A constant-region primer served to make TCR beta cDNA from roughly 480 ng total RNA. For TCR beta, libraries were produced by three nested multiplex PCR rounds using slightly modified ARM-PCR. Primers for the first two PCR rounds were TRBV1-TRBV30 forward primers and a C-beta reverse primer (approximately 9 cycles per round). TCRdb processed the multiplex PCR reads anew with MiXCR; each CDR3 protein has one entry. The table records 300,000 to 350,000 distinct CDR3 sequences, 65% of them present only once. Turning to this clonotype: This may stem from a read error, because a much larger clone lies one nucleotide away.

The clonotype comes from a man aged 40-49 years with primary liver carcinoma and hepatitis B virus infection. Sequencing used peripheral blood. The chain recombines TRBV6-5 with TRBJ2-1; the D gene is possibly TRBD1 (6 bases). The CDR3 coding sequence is TGTGCCAGCAGTTACTCGCGGACAGACAATGAGCCGTTCTTC. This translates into CASSYSRTDNEPFF.